The entry below gives a single TCR beta chain sequence along with its context. These data come from a study of tumor T cells in aggressive B-cell lymphoma. Clones were sequenced by immunoSEQ multiplex PCR, and TCRdb holds only the in-frame ones, with some missing. The table records several thousand clones, more than 75% of them present only once. Germline CDR1 and CDR2: SQVTM and ANQGSEA. CDR3 length: 15 amino acids. V trimming: 6 bases; J trimming: 8 bases; junction bases outside the gene matches: 12. This chain joins TRBV29-1 and TRBJ2-1; 11 bases match TRBD2. The sequencing input was tumor tissue. This TCR was sampled from an adult with diffuse large B cell lymphoma. CDR3 protein: CSVAIAGGLGDEQFF. DNA of the CDR3: TGCAGCGTAGCCATAGCGGGGGGGCTGGGGGATGAGCAGTTCTTC.